This T cell receptor beta chain comes out of a study of blood T cells in healthy people across ages. Findings of the study overall: What prevented conclusive comparison of naive and antigen-experienced cells was that PBMCs were unsorted. TCR beta diversity, measured per million T cells, fell in a roughly linear way with age. Diversity estimated from one million T cells was considered an underestimate.

In germline, CDR1 is SGHTA, CDR2 FQGNSA. The CDR3 has 14 amino acids. For the second PCR, which ran for roughly 7 to 11 cycles, a sample-barcoded 5' primer and a J-beta primer mix were used. TCRdb re-analysed the 5' RACE reads in MiXCR, keeping a single row per CDR3 protein. This sample has around 1.5 million distinct CDR3 sequences; roughly 30% occur once, and the top ten carry about 11%. Worth noting for this clonotype: The antigen remains undetermined.

Russia was home to the donors, healthy Caucasian individuals aged roughly 6 to 100. The clonotype comes from a woman aged 25 to 39 in good health. Sequencing was carried out using blood. This chain connects TRBV7-2 to TRBJ2-1; 9 bases are a match to TRBD1. With the DNA end fitting TRBJ2-7 better, the J assignment may be wrong. CDR3 protein: CTSSSGQGTYEQYF. The CDR3 DNA sequence: TGTACCAGCAGCTCGGGACAGGGAACCTACGAGCAGTACTTC.